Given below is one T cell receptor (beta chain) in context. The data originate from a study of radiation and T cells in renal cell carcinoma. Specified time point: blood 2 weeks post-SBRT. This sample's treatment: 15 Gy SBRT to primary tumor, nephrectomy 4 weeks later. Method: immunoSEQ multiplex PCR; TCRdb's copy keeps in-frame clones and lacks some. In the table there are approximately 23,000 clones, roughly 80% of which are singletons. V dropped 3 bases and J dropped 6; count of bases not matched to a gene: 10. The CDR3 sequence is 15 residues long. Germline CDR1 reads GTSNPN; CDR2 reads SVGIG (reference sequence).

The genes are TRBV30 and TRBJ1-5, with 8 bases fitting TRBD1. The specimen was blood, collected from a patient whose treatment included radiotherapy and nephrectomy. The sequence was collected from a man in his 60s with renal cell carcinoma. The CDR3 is CAWRAAGQDFQPQHF. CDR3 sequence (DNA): TGTGCCTGGAGAGCCGCGGGACAGGATTTTCAGCCCCAGCATTTT.